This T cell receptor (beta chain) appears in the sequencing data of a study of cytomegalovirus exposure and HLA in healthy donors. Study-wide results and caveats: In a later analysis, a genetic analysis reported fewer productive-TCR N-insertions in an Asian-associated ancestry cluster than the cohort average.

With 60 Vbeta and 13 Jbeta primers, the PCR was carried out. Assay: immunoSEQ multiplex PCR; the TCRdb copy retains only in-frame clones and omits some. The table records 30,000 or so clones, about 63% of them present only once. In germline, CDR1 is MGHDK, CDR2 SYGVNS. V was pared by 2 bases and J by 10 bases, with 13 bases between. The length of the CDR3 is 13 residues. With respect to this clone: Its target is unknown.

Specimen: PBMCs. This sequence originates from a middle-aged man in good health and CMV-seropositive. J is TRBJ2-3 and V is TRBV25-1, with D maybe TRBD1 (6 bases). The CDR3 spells CASSEGQGLSQYF. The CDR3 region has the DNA TGTGCCAGCAGTGAAGGGCAGGGGCTCTCGCAGTATTTT. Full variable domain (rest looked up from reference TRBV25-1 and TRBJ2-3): EADIYQTPRYLVIGTGKKITLECSQTMGHDKMYWYQQDPGMELHLIHYSYGVNSTEKGDLSSESTVSRIRTEHFPLTLESARPSHTSQYLCASSEGQGLSQYFGPGTRLTVL.